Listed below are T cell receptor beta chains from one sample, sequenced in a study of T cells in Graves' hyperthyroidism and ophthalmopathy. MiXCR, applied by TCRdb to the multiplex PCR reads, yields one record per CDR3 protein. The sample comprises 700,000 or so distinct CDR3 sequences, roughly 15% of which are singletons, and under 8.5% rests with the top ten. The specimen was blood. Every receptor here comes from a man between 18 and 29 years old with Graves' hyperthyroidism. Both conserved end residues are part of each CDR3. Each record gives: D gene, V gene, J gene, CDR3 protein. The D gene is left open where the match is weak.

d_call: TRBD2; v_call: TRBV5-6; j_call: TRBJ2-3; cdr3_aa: CAGLTSGKSTDTQYF
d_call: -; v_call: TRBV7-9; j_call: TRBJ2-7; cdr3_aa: CASSDIRENYEQYF
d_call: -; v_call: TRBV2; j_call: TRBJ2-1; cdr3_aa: CASSKASVEQFF
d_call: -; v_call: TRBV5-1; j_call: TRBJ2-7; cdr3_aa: CASSLSAQSSYEQYF
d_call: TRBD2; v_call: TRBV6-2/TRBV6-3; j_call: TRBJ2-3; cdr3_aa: CASSWTSGRAKDTQYF
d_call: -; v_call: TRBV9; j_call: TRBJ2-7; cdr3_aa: CASSHPQRNVGGDSYEQYF
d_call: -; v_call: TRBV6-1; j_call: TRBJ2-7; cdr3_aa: CTSKGGPYEQYF
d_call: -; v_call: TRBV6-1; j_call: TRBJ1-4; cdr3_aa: CASRKGTDNEKLFF
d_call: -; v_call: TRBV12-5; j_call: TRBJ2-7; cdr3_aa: CASGFLTATYEQYF
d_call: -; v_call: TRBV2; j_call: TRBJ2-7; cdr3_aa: CASSETTVSYEQYF
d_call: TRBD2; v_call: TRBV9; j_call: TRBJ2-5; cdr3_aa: CASSVGGRARETQYF
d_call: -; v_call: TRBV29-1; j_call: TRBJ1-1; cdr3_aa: CSAVGLTTEAFF
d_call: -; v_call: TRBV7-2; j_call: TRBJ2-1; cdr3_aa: CASSFQFNEQFF
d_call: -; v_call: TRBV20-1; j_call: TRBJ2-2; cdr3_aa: CSAPHPGGWNTGELFF
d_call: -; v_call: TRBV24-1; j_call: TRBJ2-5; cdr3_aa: CATSDPTGTETQYF
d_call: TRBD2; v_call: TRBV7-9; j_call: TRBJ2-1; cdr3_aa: CASSLEGGRIGSYNEQFF
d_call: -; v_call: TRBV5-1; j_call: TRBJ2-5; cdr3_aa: CASSVRVRETQYF
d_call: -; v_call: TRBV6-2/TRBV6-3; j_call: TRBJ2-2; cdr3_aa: CASSPMDTGELFF
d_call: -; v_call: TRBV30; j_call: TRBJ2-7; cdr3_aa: CARTPKGAYEQYF
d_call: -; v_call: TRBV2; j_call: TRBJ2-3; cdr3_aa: CASSVGRASTDTQYF
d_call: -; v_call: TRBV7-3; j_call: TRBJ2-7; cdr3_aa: CASSLNTGGEQYF
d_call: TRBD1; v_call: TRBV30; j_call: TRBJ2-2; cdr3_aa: CAWSVAGGLSGELFF
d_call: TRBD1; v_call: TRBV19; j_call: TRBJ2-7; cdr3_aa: CASSFSGTGLYEQYF
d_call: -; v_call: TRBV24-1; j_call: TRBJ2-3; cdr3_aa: CATSREARSSTQYF
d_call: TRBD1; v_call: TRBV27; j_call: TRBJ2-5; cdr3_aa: CASSPGAGGFQETQYF
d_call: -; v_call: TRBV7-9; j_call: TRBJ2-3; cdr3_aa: CASSALGDTSTDTQYF